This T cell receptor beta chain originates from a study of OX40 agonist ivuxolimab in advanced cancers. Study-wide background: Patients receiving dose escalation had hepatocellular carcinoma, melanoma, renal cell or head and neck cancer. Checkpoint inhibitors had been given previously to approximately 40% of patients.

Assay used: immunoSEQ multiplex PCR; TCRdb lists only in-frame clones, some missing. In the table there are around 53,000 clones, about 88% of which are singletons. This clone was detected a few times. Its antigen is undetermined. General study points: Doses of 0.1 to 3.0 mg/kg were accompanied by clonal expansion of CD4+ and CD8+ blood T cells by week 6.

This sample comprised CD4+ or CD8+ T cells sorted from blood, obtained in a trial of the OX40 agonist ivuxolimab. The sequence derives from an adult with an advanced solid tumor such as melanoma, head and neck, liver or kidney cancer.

The CDR3 reads CASSLGGASDTQYF. CDR3 DNA: TGTGCCAGCAGTTTAGGGGGGGCTTCAGATACGCAGTATTTT. The chain has TRBV28 and TRBJ2-3, with a weak D call TRBD2 (7 bases). The CDR3 totals 14 residues. CDR1 is MDHEN, CDR2 SYDVKM, per germline. The V and J ends lost 2 bases and 4 bases respectively, with 10 bases between them.